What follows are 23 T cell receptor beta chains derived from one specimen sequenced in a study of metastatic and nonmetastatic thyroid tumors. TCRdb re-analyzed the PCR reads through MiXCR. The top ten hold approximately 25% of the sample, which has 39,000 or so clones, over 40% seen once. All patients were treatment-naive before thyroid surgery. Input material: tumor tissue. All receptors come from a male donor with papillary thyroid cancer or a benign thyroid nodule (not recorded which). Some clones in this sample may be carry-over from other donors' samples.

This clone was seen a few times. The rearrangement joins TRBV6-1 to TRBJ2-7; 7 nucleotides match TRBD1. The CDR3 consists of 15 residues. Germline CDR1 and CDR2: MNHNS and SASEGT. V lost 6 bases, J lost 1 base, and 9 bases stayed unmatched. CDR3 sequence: CASSPTWTGSYEQYF. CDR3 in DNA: TGTGCCAGCAGCCCTACTTGGACAGGATCCTACGAGCAGTACTTC.

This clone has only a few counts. CDR3 sequence reads: CATILRYNEQFF. The CDR3 nucleotides read TGTGCCACCATCCTGCGGTACAATGAGCAGTTCTTC. V is TRBV24-1 and J is TRBJ2-1, with D unclear. The V gene lost 8 bases and the J gene lost 4 bases, with 8 bases spanning the gap. Germline CDR1 reads KGHDR; CDR2 reads SFDVKD. This CDR3 is built from 12 residues.

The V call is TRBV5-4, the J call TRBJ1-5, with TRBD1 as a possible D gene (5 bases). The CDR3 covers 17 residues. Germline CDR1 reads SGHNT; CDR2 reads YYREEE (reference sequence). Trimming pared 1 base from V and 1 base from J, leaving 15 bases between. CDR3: CASSLRLTGASNQPQHF. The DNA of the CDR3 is TGTGCCAGCAGCTTGCGCCTGACCGGGGCGAGCAATCAGCCCCAGCATTTT.

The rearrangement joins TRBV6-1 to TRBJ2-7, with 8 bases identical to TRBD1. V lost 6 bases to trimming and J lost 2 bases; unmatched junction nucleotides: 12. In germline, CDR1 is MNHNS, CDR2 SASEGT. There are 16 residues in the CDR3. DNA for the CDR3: TGTGCCAGCAGCAAATCCAGGGACAGGCCCACCTACGAGCAGTACTTC. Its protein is CASSKSRDRPTYEQYF.

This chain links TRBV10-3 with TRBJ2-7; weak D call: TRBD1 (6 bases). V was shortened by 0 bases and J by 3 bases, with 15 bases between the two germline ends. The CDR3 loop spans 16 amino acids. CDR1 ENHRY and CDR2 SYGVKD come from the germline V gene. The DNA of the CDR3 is TGTGCCATCAGTGAGTCAGCCGGGACACTTTACTACGAGCAGTACTTC. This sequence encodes CAISESAGTLYYEQYF.

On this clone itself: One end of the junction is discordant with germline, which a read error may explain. The CDR3, as DNA: TGTGCCAGCAGATTAGTCTTATGTCTGGGAATCGGACAGGGTAACGAGCAGTACTTC. It is translated as CASRLVLCLGIGQGNEQYF. The V gene is TRBV11-2, the J gene TRBJ2-7; 8 positions agree with TRBD1. Looked up from germline, CDR1 is SGHAT and CDR2 is FQNNGV. This CDR3 region has 19 residues.

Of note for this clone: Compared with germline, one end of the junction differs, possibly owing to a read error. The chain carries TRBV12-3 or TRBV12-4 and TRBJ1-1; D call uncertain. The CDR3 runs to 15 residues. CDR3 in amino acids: CAGSSQEVVYTEAFF. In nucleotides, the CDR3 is TGTGCCGGCAGTTCTCAGGAGGTGGTTTACACTGAAGCTTTCTTT.

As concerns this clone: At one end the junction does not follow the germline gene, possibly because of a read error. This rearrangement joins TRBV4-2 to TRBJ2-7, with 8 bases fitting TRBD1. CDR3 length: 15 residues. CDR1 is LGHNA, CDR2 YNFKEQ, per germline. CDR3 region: CASSQDLLGGRGRNF. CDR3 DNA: TGTGCCAGCAGCCAAGATTTGCTGGGTGGCAGGGGGCGAAACTTC.

The chain's CDR3 is CASTPAGGTDTQYF. The CDR3 bases are TGCGCCAGCACCCCGGCAGGAGGGACAGATACGCAGTATTTT. The gene calls are TRBV5-1 and TRBJ2-3, with D tentatively TRBD2 (6 bases). The CDR3 contains 14 residues. Trimming took 6 bases from V and 3 from J, leaving 14 bases between them. CDR1 is SGHRS, CDR2 YFSETQ, per germline.

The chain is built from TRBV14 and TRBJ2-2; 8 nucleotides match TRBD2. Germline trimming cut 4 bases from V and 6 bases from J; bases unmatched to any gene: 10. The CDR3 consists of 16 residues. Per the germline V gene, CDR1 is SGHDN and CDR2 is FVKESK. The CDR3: CASSPYGREDPGELFF. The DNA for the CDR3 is TGTGCCAGCAGCCCTTACGGGCGGGAGGACCCCGGGGAGCTGTTTTTT.

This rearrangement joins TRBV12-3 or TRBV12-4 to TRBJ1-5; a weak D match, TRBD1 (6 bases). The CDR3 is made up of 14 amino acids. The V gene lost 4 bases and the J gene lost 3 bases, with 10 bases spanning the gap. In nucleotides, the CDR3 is TGTGCCAGCAGTTCCACAGGGTTCAATCAGCCCCAGCATTTT. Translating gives CASSSTGFNQPQHF.

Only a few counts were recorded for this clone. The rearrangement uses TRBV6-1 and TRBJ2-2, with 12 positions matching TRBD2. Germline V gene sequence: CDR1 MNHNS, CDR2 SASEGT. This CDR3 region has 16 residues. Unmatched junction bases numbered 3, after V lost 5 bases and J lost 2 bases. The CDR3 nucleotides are TGTGCCAGCAGTAAGACTAGCGGGGGTAACACCGGGGAGCTGTTTTTT. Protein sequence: CASSKTSGGNTGELFF.

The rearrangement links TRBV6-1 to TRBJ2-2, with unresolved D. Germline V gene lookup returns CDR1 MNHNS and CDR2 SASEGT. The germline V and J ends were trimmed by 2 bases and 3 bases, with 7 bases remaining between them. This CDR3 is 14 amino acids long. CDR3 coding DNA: TGTGCCAGCAGTGAAACGTGGGACACCGGGGAGCTGTTTTTT. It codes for CASSETWDTGELFF.

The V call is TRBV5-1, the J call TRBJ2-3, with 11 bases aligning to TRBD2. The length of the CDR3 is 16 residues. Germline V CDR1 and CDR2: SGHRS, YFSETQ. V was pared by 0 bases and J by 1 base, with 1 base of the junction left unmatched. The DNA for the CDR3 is TGCGCCAGCAGCTTGGTAGCGGGAGGGGGCACAGATACGCAGTATTTT. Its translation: CASSLVAGGGTDTQYF.

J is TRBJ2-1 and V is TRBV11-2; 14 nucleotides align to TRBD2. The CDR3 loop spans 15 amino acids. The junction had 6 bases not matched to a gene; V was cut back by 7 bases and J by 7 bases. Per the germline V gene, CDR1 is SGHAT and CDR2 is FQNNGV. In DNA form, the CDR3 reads TGTGCCAGCACCTACGGGACTAGCGGGAGTAATGAGCAGTTCTTC. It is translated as CASTYGTSGSNEQFF.

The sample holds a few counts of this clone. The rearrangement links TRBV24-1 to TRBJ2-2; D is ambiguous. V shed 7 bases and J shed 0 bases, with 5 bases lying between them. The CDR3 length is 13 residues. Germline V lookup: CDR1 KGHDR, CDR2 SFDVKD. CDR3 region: CATRRTNTGELFF. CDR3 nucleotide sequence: TGTGCCACCAGACGGACGAACACCGGGGAGCTGTTTTTT.

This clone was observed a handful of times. This chain's CDR3 is CASQRDSNTGELFF. The CDR3 coding sequence is TGTGCCAGCCAAAGGGACAGTAACACCGGGGAGCTGTTTTTT. This chain joins TRBV6-1 and TRBJ2-2, with TRBD1 matching 7 bases. The CDR3 extends over 14 amino acids. From germline, CDR1 is MNHNS and CDR2 SASEGT. V trimming: 8 bases; J trimming: 2 bases; junction bases outside the gene matches: 5.

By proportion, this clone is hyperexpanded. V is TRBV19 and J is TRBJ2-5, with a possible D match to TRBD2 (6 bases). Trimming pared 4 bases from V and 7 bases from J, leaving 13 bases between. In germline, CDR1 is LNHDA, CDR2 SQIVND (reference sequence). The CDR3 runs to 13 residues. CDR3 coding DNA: TGTGCCAGTAGTACCGGGACTTCGGGGACCCAGTACTTC. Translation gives CASSTGTSGTQYF.

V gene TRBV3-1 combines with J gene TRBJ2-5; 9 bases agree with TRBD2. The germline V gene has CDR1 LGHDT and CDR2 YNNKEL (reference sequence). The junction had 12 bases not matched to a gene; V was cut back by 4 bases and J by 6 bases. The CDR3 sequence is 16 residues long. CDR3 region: CASSPPLSGSEQTQYF. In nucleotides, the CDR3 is TGTGCCAGCAGCCCCCCCCTTAGCGGGAGTGAACAGACCCAGTACTTC.

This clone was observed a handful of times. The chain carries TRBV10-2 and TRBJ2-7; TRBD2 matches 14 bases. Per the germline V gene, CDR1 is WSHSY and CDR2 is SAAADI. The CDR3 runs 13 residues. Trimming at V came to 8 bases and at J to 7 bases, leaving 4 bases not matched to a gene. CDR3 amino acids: CASRGLAGEEQYF. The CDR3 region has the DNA TGCGCCAGCCGGGGACTAGCGGGAGAGGAGCAGTACTTC.

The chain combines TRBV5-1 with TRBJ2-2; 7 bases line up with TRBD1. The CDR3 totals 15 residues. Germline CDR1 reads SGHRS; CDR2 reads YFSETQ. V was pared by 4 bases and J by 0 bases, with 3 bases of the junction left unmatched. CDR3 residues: CASSRDSPNTGELFF. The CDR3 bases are TGCGCCAGCAGCAGGGACAGCCCGAACACCGGGGAGCTGTTTTTT.

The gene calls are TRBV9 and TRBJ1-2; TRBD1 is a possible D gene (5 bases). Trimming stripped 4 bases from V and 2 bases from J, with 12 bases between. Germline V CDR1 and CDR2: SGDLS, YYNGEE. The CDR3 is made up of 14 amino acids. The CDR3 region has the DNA TGTGCCAGCAGCCCCCGGGACTTGAACTATGGCTACACCTTC. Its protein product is CASSPRDLNYGYTF.

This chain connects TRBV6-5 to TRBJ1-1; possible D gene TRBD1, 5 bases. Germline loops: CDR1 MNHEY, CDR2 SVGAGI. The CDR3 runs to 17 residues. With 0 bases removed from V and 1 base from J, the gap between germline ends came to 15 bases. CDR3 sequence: CASSYSRGEPTNTEAFF. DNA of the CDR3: TGTGCCAGCAGTTACTCAAGAGGGGAGCCAACGAACACTGAAGCTTTCTTT.